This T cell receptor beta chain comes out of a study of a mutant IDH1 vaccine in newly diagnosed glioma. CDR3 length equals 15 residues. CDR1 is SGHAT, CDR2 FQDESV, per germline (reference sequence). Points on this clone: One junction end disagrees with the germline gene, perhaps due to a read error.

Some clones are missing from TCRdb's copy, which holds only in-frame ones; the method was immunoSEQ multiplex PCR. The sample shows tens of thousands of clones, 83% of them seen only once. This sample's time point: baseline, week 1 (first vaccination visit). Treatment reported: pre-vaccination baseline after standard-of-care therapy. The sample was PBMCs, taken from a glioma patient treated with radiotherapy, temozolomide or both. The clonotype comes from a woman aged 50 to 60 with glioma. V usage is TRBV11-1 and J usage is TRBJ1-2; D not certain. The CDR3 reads CASSAPGREYYCYTF. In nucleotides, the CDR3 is TGTGCCAGCAGCGCCCCCGGGAGGGAATACTATTGCTACACCTTC.